The next 5 T cell receptor beta chains were all read from a single sample in a study of monozygotic twins with cystic fibrosis. This table comes from immunoSEQ multiplex PCR, and its TCRdb copy is limited to in-frame clones, with some not included. The sample includes about 14,000 clones, about 93% of them seen just once. Material: blood. The receptor source for this set is a girl aged 2-10 years with cystic fibrosis.

This clone was recorded only once. The V and J genes are TRBV15 and TRBJ1-1, with D perhaps matching TRBD1 (6 bases). CDR3 length equals 15 residues. Per the germline V gene, CDR1 is LNHNV and CDR2 is YYDKDF (reference sequence). With 0 bases removed from V and 5 bases from J, the gap between germline ends came to 13 bases. The DNA for the CDR3 is TGTGCCACCAGCAGAGATCTTGCAGGGGCGACTGAAGCTTTCTTT. Its translation is CATSRDLAGATEAFF.

The genes are TRBV25-1 and TRBJ2-2; perhaps TRBD2 as D (5 bases). V was cut by 7 bases and J by 1 base, with 7 bases left in between. Germline V CDR1 and CDR2: MGHDK, SYGVNS. This CDR3 is built from 13 residues. The CDR3 spells CASTSGNTGELFF. Written as DNA, the CDR3 is TGTGCCAGCACCAGCGGGAACACCGGGGAGCTGTTTTTT.

This clone is labeled as medium-sized. CDR3 sequence: CASSFADRVGYGYTF. CDR3 sequence (DNA): TGTGCCAGCAGTTTTGCTGACAGGGTTGGATATGGCTACACCTTC. V gene TRBV28 combines with J gene TRBJ1-2, with TRBD1 identical over 7 bases. The CDR3 length is 15 residues. CDR1 MDHEN and CDR2 SYDVKM come from the germline V gene. Unmatched junction bases numbered 9, after V lost 3 bases and J lost 5 bases.

The sample holds one count of this clone. The chain has TRBV5-6 and TRBJ2-6; unclear D gene. V gave up 0 bases and J gave up 0 bases, with 7 bases separating them. This CDR3 contains 16 residues. Germline V lookup: CDR1 SGHDT, CDR2 YYEEEE. The CDR3 protein is CASSLGLTSGANVLTF. The DNA of the CDR3 is TGTGCCAGCAGCTTGGGGCTGACCTCTGGGGCCAACGTCCTGACTTTC.

J is TRBJ1-1 and V is TRBV5-8, with a tentative D call TRBD1 (5 bases). The CDR3 consists of 13 residues. Deletions cut 2 bases from V and 4 bases from J, with 9 bases between. Germline CDR1 is SGHTS and CDR2 is YDEGEE. The CDR3 sequence is CASSFRTITEAFF. The CDR3 DNA follows: TGTGCCAGCAGCTTCAGGACAATCACTGAAGCTTTCTTT.